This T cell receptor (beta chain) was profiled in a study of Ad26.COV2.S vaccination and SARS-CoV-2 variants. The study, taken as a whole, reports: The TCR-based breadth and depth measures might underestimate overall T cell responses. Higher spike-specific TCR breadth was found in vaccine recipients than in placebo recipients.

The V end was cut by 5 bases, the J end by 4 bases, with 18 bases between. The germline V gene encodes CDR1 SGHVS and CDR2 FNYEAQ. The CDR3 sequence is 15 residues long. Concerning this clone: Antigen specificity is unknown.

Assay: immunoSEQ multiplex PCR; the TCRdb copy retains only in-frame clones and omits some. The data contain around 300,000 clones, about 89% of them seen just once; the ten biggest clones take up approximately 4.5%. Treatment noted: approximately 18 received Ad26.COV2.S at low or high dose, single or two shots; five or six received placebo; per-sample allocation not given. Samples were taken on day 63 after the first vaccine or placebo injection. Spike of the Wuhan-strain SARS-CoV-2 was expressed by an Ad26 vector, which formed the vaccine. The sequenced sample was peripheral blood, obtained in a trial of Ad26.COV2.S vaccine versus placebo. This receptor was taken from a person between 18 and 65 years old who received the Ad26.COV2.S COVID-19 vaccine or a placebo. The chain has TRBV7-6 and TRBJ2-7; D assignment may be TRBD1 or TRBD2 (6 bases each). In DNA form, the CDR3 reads TGTGCCAGCAGCCCAGGCTGGGGGGCGGAATACGAGCAGTACTTC. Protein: CASSPGWGAEYEQYF.